This TCR beta chain appears in the sequencing data of a study of beta chain features in type 1 diabetes. As for the study in general: Researchers looked at roughly 110 million sorted cells across all samples. Overall study findings and caveats: An over-representation of cells with high TCR expression could result from cDNA sequencing.

Isolated RNA was reverse transcribed in full, so expressed TCRB transcripts were sequenced. The repertoire was sequenced with immunoSEQ multiplex PCR; TCRdb's copy has only in-frame clones and lacks some. The repertoire holds 110,000 to 150,000 clones, with around a tenth as singletons. About this clone itself: Its cognate antigen is unknown.

Sequencing was done on a sample of central memory CD4+ T cells from blood. This receptor was identified in a man between 18 and 29 years old in good health.

CDR3 loop: CASSPEDRKNIQYF. The CDR3 bases are TGCGCCAGCAGCCCTGAGGACAGGAAAAACATTCAGTACTTC. The rearrangement links TRBV4-3 to TRBJ2-4; 7 bases are shared with TRBD1. The CDR3 sequence is 14 residues long. Germline assignment: CDR1 LGHNA and CDR2 YSLEER. The junction had 4 bases not matched to a gene; V was cut back by 4 bases and J by 4 bases.